Included here is one T cell receptor beta chain sequence, with context. Its antigen is not identified. These data belong to a study of shared clonotypes between healthy human individuals. General study results and limits: Expectations were that clonotype sharing among donors would be affected by sequencing depth. A small donor pool kept down the genetic and exposure-history diversity that was represented.

Generated by immunoSEQ multiplex PCR, the TCRdb table keeps only in-frame clones and is missing some. Of 1,400,000 or so clones listed, approximately 98.5% are singletons. Naive CD4+ cells were CD45RA-selected; the remaining cells were memory. This receptor was obtained from a man aged 25 to 40 in good health. Material: naive CD4+ T cells sorted from blood. The subset was: CD45RA+ positively selected.

CDR3 region: CASSPPFRAPQETQYF. The CDR3 DNA is TGTGCCAGCTCACCACCGTTCAGGGCACCACAAGAGACCCAGTACTTC. The chain carries TRBV18 and TRBJ2-5; a weak D match, TRBD1 (5 bases). CDR3 length equals 16 residues. The germline V gene has CDR1 KGHSH and CDR2 LQKENI. V lost 0 bases and J lost 2, with 13 bases in between.